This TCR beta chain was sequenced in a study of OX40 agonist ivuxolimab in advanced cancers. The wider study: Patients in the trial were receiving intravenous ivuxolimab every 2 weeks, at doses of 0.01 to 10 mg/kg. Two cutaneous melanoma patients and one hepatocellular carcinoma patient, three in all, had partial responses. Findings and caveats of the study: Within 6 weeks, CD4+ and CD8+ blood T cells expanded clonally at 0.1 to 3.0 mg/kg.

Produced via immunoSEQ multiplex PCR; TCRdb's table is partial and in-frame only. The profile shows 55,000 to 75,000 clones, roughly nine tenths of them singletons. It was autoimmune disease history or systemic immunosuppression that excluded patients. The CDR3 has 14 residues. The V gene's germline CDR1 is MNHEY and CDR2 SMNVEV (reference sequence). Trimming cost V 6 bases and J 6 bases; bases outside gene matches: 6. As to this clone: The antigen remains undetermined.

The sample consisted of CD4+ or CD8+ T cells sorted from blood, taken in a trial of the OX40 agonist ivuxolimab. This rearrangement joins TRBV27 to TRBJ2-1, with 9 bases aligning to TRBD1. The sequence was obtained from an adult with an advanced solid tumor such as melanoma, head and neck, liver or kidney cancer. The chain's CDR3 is CASSSDRGFNEQFF. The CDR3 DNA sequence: TGTGCCAGCAGCTCCGACAGGGGGTTCAATGAGCAGTTCTTC.